Below are 4 T cell receptor beta chains sequenced from a single sample in a study of Graves' ophthalmopathy and Graves' hyperthyroidism. The authors amplified TCR beta CDR3 regions, and they did so from RNA transcripts for repertoire sequencing. First-round RT-PCR relied on HTBI primers, and a second-round multiplex PCR came next. From the multiplex PCR reads, TCRdb called clonotypes with MiXCR, one entry per CDR3 protein. This sample has approximately 700,000 distinct CDR3 sequences, with approximately 40% found just once. Material: peripheral blood. The receptors derive from an adult man with Graves' ophthalmopathy.

Of note for this clonotype: With a much larger clone just one base away, this may be a read error. The rearrangement joins TRBV10-1 to TRBJ2-7; tentative D call: TRBD1 (5 bases). The CDR3 consists of 15 residues. Germline CDR1 WNHNN, CDR2 SYGVQD (reference sequence). This CDR3 reads CANSESSGPLYEQYF. DNA for the CDR3: TGCGCCAACAGTGAGTCGTCAGGGCCCCTCTACGAGCAGTACTTC.

This rearrangement joins TRBV5-1 to TRBJ2-7; maybe TRBD1 (6 bases). Trimming removed 0 bases at V and 5 bases at J, with 9 bases between. This CDR3 comprises 13 residues. Per germline, CDR1 SGHRS and CDR2 YFSETQ. CDR3 residues: CASSLAGVDEQYF. The CDR3 bases are TGCGCCAGCAGCTTGGCAGGGGTCGACGAGCAGTACTTC.

This chain joins TRBV10-3 and TRBJ2-7; 7 bases line up with TRBD1. Germline V gives CDR1 ENHRY, CDR2 SYGVKD. The CDR3 is 15 residues long. Germline trimming cut 5 bases from V and 0 bases from J; bases unmatched to any gene: 7. The CDR3 reads CAISPYEGASYEQYF. As DNA, the CDR3 is TGTGCCATCAGTCCCTACGAGGGGGCCTCCTACGAGCAGTACTTC.

Points on this clonotype: The junction departs from the called germline gene at one end, perhaps through a read error. This chain uses TRBV10-3 with TRBJ2-2; the match to TRBD2 covers 13 bases. The CDR3 has 19 residues. In germline, CDR1 is ENHRY, CDR2 SYGVKD. The CDR3 loop is CASSYSGLAGLSSTGELFF. The DNA for the CDR3 is TGTGCCAGCAGTTACTCGGGACTAGCGGGACTCTCTTCGACCGGGGAGCTGTTTTTT.